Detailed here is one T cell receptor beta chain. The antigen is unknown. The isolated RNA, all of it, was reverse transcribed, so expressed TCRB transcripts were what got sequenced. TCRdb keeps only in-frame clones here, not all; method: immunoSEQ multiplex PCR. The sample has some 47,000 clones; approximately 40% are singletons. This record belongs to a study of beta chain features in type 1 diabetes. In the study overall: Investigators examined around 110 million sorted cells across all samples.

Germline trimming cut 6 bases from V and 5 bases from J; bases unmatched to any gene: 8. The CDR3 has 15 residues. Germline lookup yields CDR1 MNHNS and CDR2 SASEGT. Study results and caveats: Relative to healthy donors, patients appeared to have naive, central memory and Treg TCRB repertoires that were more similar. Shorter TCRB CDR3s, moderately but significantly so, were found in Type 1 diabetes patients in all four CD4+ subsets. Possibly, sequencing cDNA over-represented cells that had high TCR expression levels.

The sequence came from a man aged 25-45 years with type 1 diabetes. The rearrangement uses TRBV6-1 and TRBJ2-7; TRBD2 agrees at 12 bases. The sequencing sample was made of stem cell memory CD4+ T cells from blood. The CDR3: CASRHLAGGPHEQYF. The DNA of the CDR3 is TGTGCCAGCAGACATCTAGCGGGAGGGCCCCACGAGCAGTACTTC.